The 25 T cell receptor beta chains below were found in one sample sequenced in a study of blood T cell repertoires in COVID-19. The repertoire was sequenced with immunoSEQ multiplex PCR; TCRdb's copy has only in-frame clones and lacks some. The table lists 100,000 to 150,000 clones, around three quarters of them singletons. Sequenced material: peripheral blood. These receptors all come from a man aged 35 to 55 with active or convalescent COVID-19.

This sequence joins TRBV9 and TRBJ1-1; D unclear. From germline, CDR1 is SGDLS and CDR2 YYNGEE. This CDR3 has 13 amino acids. Trimming left V 4 bases short and J 8 bases short, with 15 bases between. The CDR3 sequence is CASSPLPTGEAFF. The CDR3, as DNA: TGTGCCAGCAGCCCTCTACCCACCGGGGAAGCTTTCTTT.

This clone has more than one count but fewer than ten. This chain links TRBV5-4 with TRBJ1-1; no definite D call. V was shortened by 0 bases and J by 0 bases, with 3 bases between the two germline ends. There are 13 residues in the CDR3. Germline lookup yields CDR1 SGHNT and CDR2 YYREEE (reference sequence). In DNA form, the CDR3 reads TGTGCCAGCAGCTTGGACATGAACACTGAAGCTTTCTTT. As protein: CASSLDMNTEAFF. Looking up the rest from reference TRBV5-4 and TRBJ1-1 gives the full variable domain: ETGVTQSPTHLIKTRGQQVTLRCSSQSGHNTVSWYQQALGQGPQFIFQYYREEENGRGNFPPRFSGLQFPNYSSELNVNALELDDSALYLCASSLDMNTEAFFGQGTRLTVV.

The chain has TRBV24-1 and TRBJ2-7, with 10 bases that match TRBD1. V was clipped by 5 bases and J by 9 bases; unmatched bases: 12. Per germline, CDR1 KGHDR and CDR2 SFDVKD. The CDR3 runs to 15 residues. CDR3 in DNA: TGTGCCACCAGTGGTCCCGGGACAGGGGTTTGGGGGCAGTACTTC. Translating it yields CATSGPGTGVWGQYF.

V and J are TRBV30 and TRBJ1-2, with a tentative D call TRBD1 (6 bases). The V end lost 3 bases, the J end lost 7 bases, and 15 bases lay between the germline ends. Per the germline V gene, CDR1 is GTSNPN and CDR2 is SVGIG (reference sequence). This CDR3 region has 13 residues. The CDR3 is CAWRREGGSGYTF. The CDR3, as DNA: TGTGCCTGGAGGCGGGAGGGGGGCAGTGGCTACACCTTC.

The chain links TRBV5-5 to TRBJ2-7; TRBD1 matches 8 bases. From germline, CDR1 is SGHKS and CDR2 YYEKEE (reference sequence). With V trimmed by 5 bases and J by 5 bases, 6 bases remained unmatched. The CDR3 has 13 residues. The CDR3 loop reads CASRRTGTDEQYF. CDR3 coding DNA: TGTGCCAGCAGGAGGACAGGGACCGACGAGCAGTACTTC.

This clone showed up just a few times. The J gene is TRBJ1-1, the V gene TRBV10-3; 9 positions match TRBD1. CDR3 length: 16 residues. The J segment lost 4 bases and the V segment lost 4 bases, leaving 10 bases of the junction unmatched. Looked up from germline, CDR1 is ENHRY and CDR2 is SYGVKD. CDR3 loop: CAISGTSGTGSTEAFF. The CDR3 DNA is TGTGCCATCAGTGGGACATCCGGGACAGGGTCCACTGAAGCTTTCTTT.

V usage is TRBV28 and J usage is TRBJ1-5, with D perhaps matching TRBD1 (5 bases). V gave up 3 bases and J gave up 7 bases, with 16 bases separating them. CDR1 and CDR2 from the germline V gene are MDHEN and SYDVKM. The length of the CDR3 is 15 residues. The CDR3 here is CASSLTAGHVQPQHF. CDR3 DNA sequence: TGTGCCAGCAGTTTGACGGCAGGACACGTCCAGCCCCAGCATTTT.

Only one count was recorded for this clone. The rearrangement uses TRBV15 and TRBJ1-6, with D maybe TRBD1 (5 bases). V was pared by 0 bases and J by 6 bases, with 12 bases between. The CDR3 totals 16 residues. The germline gives CDR1 LNHNV, CDR2 YYDKDF (reference sequence). The CDR3 protein is CATSRDGRGINSPLHF. DNA for the CDR3: TGTGCCACCAGCAGAGATGGGCGGGGGATTAATTCACCCCTCCACTTT.

This CDR3 reads CASSFGRVAFF. The CDR3 coding sequence is TGTGCCAGCAGTTTCGGCAGGGTGGCTTTCTTT. The chain couples TRBV12-3 or TRBV12-4 to TRBJ1-1; D is perhaps TRBD1 (5 bases). This CDR3 contains 11 residues. V dropped 3 bases and J dropped 11 bases, with 10 bases sitting between them.

This chain joins TRBV28 and TRBJ1-3; D remains ambiguous. Germline CDR1 reads MDHEN; CDR2 reads SYDVKM. CDR3 length: 15 residues. V lost 4 bases, J lost 0 bases, and 10 bases lay in between. The CDR3 bases are TGTGCCAGCAGTTCCCCCGCGTTCTCTGGAAACACCATATATTTT. Residues: CASSSPAFSGNTIYF.

In this sample, this clone turned up a few times. The junction does not match germline at one end; this may be a read error. The chain combines TRBV19 with TRBJ2-1; 10 nucleotides agree with TRBD1. Germline lookup yields CDR1 LNHDA and CDR2 SQIVND (reference sequence). This CDR3 contains 14 residues. CDR3 bases: TGTGCCAGTAGTATTTTCTCCGGGACAGGGGAAAGGATCTTC. This codes for CASSIFSGTGERIF.

The chain employs TRBV24-1 and TRBJ2-2, with TRBD1 identical over 11 bases. The germline V gene has CDR1 KGHDR and CDR2 SFDVKD. The CDR3 sequence is 14 residues long. V was clipped by 9 bases and J by 4 bases; unmatched bases: 3. The CDR3 is CATGQGASTGELFF. The CDR3 DNA is TGTGCCACCGGACAGGGGGCGAGCACCGGGGAGCTGTTTTTT.

V and J are TRBV28 and TRBJ2-7; 9 bases line up with TRBD2. Germline V lookup: CDR1 MDHEN, CDR2 SYDVKM. Losses at the gene ends were 5 bases for V and 7 bases for J; bases not matched to a gene: 15. The CDR3 length is 16 residues. For the CDR3, the DNA is TGTGCCAGCAGTCCACGACTAGCGGTGACGGGAAGGGAGCAGTACTTC. It encodes CASSPRLAVTGREQYF.

This chain connects TRBV28 to TRBJ1-5; 11 nucleotides agree with TRBD1. Germline-derived CDR1 and CDR2 are MDHEN and SYDVKM. The J segment lost 6 bases and the V segment lost 5 bases, leaving 9 bases of the junction unmatched. This CDR3 is built from 16 residues. The CDR3 is CASSTSGTGGGQPQHF. The CDR3 bases are TGTGCCAGCAGTACTTCCGGGACAGGGGGTGGTCAGCCCCAGCATTTT. Filled out from reference TRBV28 and TRBJ1-5, the complete variable domain reads DVKVTQSSRYLVKRTGEKVFLECVQDMDHENMFWYRQDPGLGLRLIYFSYDVKMKEKGDIPEGYSVSREKKERFSLILESASTNQTSMYLCASSTSGTGGGQPQHFGDGTRLSIL.

The chain carries TRBV15 and TRBJ2-5, with 10 bases identical to TRBD2. CDR3 length: 20 residues. Per the germline V gene, CDR1 is LNHNV and CDR2 is YYDKDF (reference sequence). The V and J ends lost 0 bases and 4 bases, in that order; junction bases with no gene match: 17. The CDR3 region has the DNA TGTGCCACCAGCAGAGAGCGAGAGGGACTAGCGATGGGGGCGGTAGAGACCCAGTACTTC. Encoded protein: CATSREREGLAMGAVETQYF.

The count of this clone is one. This chain joins TRBV6-5 and TRBJ1-4, with 7 bases fitting TRBD1. This CDR3 is 14 amino acids long. The J segment lost 5 bases and the V segment lost 2 bases, leaving 2 bases of the junction unmatched. Germline V gene lookup returns CDR1 MNHEY and CDR2 SVGAGI. DNA for the CDR3: TGTGCCAGCAGTTACGCCAGGGGGAATGAAAAACTGTTTTTT. Translating gives CASSYARGNEKLFF.

The chain links TRBV19 to TRBJ1-2; 9 nucleotides match TRBD1. V lost 5 bases to trimming and J lost 4 bases; unmatched junction nucleotides: 17. Germline CDR1 and CDR2: LNHDA and SQIVND (reference sequence). The CDR3 loop spans 18 amino acids. This chain's CDR3 is CASSPGKTGGRLGYGYTF. Written as DNA, the CDR3 is TGTGCCAGTAGTCCTGGAAAAACAGGGGGCAGGTTAGGCTATGGCTACACCTTC.

The count of this clone is one. The chain links TRBV6-4 to TRBJ2-2; the match to TRBD1 covers 11 bases. Germline CDR1 and CDR2: MRHNA and SNTAGT. CDR3 length equals 16 residues. V shed 6 bases, J shed 4 bases, and the junction held 7 bases outside the gene matches. In nucleotides, the CDR3 is TGTGCCAGCAGCTCTACCGGGACAGGGGGCACCGGGGAGCTGTTTTTT. This codes for CASSSTGTGGTGELFF.

The chain links TRBV2 to TRBJ1-5; a weak D match, TRBD1 (5 bases). This CDR3 contains 14 residues. Per the germline V gene, CDR1 is SNHLY and CDR2 is FYNNEI. V lost 3 bases and J lost 5, with 11 bases in between. The chain's CDR3 is CASSDQQGYQPQHF. CDR3 DNA sequence: TGTGCCAGCAGTGATCAGCAGGGATATCAGCCCCAGCATTTT.

The CDR3 bases are TGTGCCAGCAGTTACTCGTATCCGGTCAATCAGCCCCAGCATTTT. It codes for CASSYSYPVNQPQHF. The chain carries TRBV6-5 and TRBJ1-5; D gene uncertain. V was pared by 0 bases and J by 3 bases, with 9 bases between. The V gene's germline CDR1 is MNHEY and CDR2 SVGAGI. The CDR3 length is 15 residues.

This clone was picked up one time. V is TRBV11-2 and J is TRBJ2-1; 9 bases are shared with TRBD2. The junction had 5 bases not matched to a gene; V was cut back by 1 base and J by 4 bases. Looked up from germline, CDR1 is SGHAT and CDR2 is FQNNGV. This CDR3 is 16 amino acids long. This chain's CDR3 is CASSLGGLATYNEQFF. CDR3 bases: TGTGCCAGCAGCTTAGGAGGACTAGCGACGTACAATGAGCAGTTCTTC.

The chain uses TRBV11-2 and TRBJ2-1; 10 bases agree with TRBD2. The CDR3 has 15 residues. Germline V gene lookup returns CDR1 SGHAT and CDR2 FQNNGV. With V trimmed by 6 bases and J by 9 bases, 11 bases remained unmatched. Here the CDR3 DNA reads TGTGCCAGCAGACCCAGCGGGGGGGCTTCGGGTGAGCAGTTCTTC. Translation gives CASRPSGGASGEQFF.

The CDR3 coding sequence is TGTGCCAGCAGCCCCGTCCGAGGTGTTGGCACCGGGGAGCTGTTTTTT. Translated: CASSPVRGVGTGELFF. V gene TRBV7-2 combines with J gene TRBJ2-2; D gene ambiguous. V lost 5 bases to trimming and J lost 4 bases, with 17 bases between them. The germline V gene encodes CDR1 SGHTA and CDR2 FQGNSA. The CDR3 is 16 residues long.

The chain combines TRBV6-5 with TRBJ1-1; D is unresolved. The CDR3 extends over 15 amino acids. CDR1 is MNHEY and CDR2 is SVGAGI in the germline V gene. V gave up 8 bases and J gave up 2 bases, with 18 bases separating them. CDR3 protein: CASQFQVEGNTEAFF. The CDR3, as DNA: TGTGCCAGCCAATTTCAGGTCGAGGGAAACACTGAAGCTTTCTTT.

In this sample, this clone turned up once. V gene TRBV9 combines with J gene TRBJ1-1; 8 nucleotides match TRBD1. In germline, CDR1 is SGDLS, CDR2 YYNGEE. Losses at the gene ends were 0 bases for V and 11 bases for J; bases not matched to a gene: 3. The CDR3 has 12 residues. CDR3 residues: CASSVGQGAAFF. CDR3 DNA: TGTGCCAGCAGCGTAGGTCAGGGGGCGGCTTTCTTT.